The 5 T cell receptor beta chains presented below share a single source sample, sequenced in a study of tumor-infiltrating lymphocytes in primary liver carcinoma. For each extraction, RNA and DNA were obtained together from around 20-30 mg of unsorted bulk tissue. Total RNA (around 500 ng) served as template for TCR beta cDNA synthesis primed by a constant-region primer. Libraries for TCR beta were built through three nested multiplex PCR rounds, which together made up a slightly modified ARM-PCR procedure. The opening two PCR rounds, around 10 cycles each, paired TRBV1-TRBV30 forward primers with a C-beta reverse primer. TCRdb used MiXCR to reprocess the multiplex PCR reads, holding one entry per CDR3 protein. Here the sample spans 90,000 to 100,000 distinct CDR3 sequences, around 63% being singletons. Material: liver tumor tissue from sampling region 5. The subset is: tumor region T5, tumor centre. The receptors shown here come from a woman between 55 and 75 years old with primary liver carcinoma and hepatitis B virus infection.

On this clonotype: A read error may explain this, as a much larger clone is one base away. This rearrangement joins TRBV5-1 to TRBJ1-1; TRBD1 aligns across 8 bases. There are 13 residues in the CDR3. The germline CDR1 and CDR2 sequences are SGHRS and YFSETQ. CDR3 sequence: CASRDRGGTEACF. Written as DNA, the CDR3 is TGCGCCAGCAGAGACAGGGGAGGGACTGAAGCTTGCTTT.

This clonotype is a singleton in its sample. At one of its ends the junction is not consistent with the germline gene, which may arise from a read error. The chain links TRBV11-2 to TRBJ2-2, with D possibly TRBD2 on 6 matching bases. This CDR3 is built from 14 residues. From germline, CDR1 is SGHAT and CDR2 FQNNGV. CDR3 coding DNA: TGTGCCAGCATCTCGGGACCTGCAGGCGGGGAACTGTTTTTT. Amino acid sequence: CASISGPAGGELFF.

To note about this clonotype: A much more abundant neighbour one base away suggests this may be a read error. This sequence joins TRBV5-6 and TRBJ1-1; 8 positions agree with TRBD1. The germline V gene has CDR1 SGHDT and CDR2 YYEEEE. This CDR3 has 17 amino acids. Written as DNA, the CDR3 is TGTGCCAGCCGCTTGGCCACAGGACAGGGCTGGAACACTGAAGCTTTCTTT. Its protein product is CASRLATGQGWNTEAFF.

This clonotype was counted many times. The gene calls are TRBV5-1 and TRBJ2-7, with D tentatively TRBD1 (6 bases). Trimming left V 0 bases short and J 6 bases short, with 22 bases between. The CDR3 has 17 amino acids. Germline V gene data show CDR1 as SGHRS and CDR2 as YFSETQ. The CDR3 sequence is CASSLATGQHFSGEQYF. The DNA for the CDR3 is TGCGCCAGCAGCTTGGCGACAGGCCAACACTTCTCCGGCGAGCAGTACTTC.

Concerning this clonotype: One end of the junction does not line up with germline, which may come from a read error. CDR3 nucleotides: TGTGCCAGCAGTCCACTGAGCTCCTACGAGCAATACTTC. Translation: CASSPLSSYEQYF. The V and J genes are TRBV28 and TRBJ2-7, with D unresolved. CDR1 and CDR2 (germline): MDHEN, SYDVKM. The CDR3 loop spans 13 amino acids.